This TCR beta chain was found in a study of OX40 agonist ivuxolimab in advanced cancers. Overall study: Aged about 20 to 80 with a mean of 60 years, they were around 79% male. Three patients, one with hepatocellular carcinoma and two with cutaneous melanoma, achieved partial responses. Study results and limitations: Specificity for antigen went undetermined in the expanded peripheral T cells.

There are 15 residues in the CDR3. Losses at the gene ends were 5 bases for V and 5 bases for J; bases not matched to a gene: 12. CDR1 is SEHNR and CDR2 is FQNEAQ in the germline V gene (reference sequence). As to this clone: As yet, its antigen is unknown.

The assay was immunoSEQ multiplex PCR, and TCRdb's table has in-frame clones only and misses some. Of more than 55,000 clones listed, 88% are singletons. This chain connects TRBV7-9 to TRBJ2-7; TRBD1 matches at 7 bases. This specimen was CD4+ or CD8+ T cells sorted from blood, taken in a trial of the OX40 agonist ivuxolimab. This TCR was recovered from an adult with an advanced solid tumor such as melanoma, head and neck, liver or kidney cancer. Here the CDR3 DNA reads TGTGCCAGCAGCCATACAGGGGAAGAAATCCACGAGCAGTACTTC. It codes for CASSHTGEEIHEQYF. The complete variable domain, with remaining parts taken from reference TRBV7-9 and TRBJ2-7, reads DTGVSQNPRHKITKRGQNVTFRCDPISEHNRLYWYRQTLGQGPEFLTYFQNEAQLEKSRLLSDRFSAERPKGSFSTLEIQRTEQGDSAMYLCASSHTGEEIHEQYFGPGTRLTVT.